The T cell receptor beta chain under discussion was sequenced for a study of response to subunit inactivated influenza vaccine. Points from the study as a whole: That few new T cells are recruited by each seasonal influenza vaccination was the authors' suggestion.

Comments on this clonotype: Its target is not known.

One entry per CDR3 protein results from TCRdb running MiXCR on the RT-PCR reads. The sample consists of about 500,000 distinct CDR3 sequences, 16% of them appearing once. With V trimmed by 2 bases and J by 0 bases, 10 bases remained unmatched. This CDR3 contains 19 residues. Germline lookup yields CDR1 MGHRA and CDR2 YSYEKL. This clonotype was sampled from a man aged 45-69 years who received an inactivated influenza vaccine. The sample consisted of CD4+ T cells sorted from PBMCs, taken around 25 months after vaccination. The chain employs TRBV4-1 and TRBJ2-1, with 10 nucleotides matching TRBD2. In DNA form, the CDR3 reads TGCGCCAGCAGCCAAAGGGGGGCTAGCGGGGGAGGCTCCTACAATGAGCAGTTCTTC. Amino acid sequence: CASSQRGASGGGSYNEQFF.